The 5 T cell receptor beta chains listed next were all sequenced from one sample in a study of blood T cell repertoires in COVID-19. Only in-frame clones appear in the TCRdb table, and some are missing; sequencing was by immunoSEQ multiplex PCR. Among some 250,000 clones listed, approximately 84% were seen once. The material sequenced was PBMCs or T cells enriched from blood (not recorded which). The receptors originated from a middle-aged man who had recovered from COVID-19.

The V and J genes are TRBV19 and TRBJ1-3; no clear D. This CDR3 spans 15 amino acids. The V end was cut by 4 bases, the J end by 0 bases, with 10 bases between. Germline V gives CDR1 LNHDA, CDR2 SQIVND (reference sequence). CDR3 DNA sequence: TGTGCCAGTAGTACGGACTCCACCTCTGGAAACACCATATATTTT. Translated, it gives CASSTDSTSGNTIYF.

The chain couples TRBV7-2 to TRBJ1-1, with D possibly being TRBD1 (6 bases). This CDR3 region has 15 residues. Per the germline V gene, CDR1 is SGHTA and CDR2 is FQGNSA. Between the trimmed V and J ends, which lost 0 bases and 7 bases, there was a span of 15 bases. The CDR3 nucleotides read TGTGCCAGCAGCTTAGCTTCAGGAGTACAGGGTGAAGCTTTCTTT. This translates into CASSLASGVQGEAFF.

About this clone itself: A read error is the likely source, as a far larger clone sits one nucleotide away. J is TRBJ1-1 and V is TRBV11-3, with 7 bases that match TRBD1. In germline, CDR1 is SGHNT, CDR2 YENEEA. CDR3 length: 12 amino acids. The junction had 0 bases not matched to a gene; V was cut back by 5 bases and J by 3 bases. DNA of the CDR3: TGTGCCAGCAGCACAGGGGACACTGAAGCTTTCTTT. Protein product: CASSTGDTEAFF.

The CDR3, as DNA: TGTGCCAGCACCCAAGCTGATAACAGGGGAAACACTGAAGCTTTCTTT. Amino acids: CASTQADNRGNTEAFF. The chain couples TRBV28 to TRBJ1-1; 7 nucleotides agree with TRBD1. Trimming took 7 bases from V and 2 from J; bases not matched to a gene: 13. Germline CDR1 and CDR2: MDHEN and SYDVKM. The CDR3 loop spans 16 amino acids.

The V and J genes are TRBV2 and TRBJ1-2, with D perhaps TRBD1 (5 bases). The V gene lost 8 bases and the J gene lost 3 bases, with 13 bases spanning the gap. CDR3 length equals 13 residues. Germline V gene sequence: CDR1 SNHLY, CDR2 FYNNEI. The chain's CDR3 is CASHQEGYYGYTF. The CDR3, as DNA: TGTGCCAGCCACCAGGAGGGGTACTATGGCTACACCTTC.